The T cell receptor beta chain described here comes from a study of T cell responses to AZD1222 COVID-19 vaccine. Study outcomes and limitations: Sampling captured repertoires only after the peak T cell response.

This clone showed up just once. The antigen is undetermined. Using immunoSEQ multiplex PCR, the repertoire was profiled, and TCRdb retains in-frame clones only, with some absent. The data contain more than 150,000 clones, around 93% of them singletons. Germline V gene data show CDR1 as SQVTM and CDR2 as ANQGSEA. CDR3 length: 13 amino acids. V was clipped by 7 bases and J by 6 bases; unmatched bases: 11. The chain employs TRBV29-1 and TRBJ2-7; 8 bases are a match to TRBD1. The sample consisted of peripheral blood, taken on day 0 of AZD1222 vaccination. The TCR was taken from an adult in good health. The CDR3 spells CSGADREGSEQYF. CDR3 nucleotide sequence: TGCAGCGGGGCGGACAGGGAAGGCTCCGAGCAGTACTTC.